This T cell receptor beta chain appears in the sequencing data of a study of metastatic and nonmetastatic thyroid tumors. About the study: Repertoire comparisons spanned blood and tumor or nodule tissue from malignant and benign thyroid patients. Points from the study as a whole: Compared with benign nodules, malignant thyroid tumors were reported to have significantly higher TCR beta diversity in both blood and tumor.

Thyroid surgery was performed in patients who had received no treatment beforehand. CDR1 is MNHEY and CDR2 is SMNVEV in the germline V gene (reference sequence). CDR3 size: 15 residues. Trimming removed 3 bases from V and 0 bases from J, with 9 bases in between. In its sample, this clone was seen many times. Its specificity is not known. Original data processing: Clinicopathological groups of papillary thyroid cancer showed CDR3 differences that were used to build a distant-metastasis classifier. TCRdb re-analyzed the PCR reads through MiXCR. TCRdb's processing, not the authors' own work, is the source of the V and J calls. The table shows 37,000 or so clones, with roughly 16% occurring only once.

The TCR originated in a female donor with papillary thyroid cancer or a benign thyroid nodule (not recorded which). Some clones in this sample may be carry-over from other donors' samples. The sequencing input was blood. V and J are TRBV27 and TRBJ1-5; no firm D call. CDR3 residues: CASSFSRNSNQPQHF. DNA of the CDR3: TGTGCCAGCAGTTTCTCGCGCAATAGCAATCAGCCCCAGCATTTT.